The source of this T cell receptor (beta chain) is a study of Tregs in tolerant kidney transplant recipients. Study findings and constraints: For some patients, primers changed over time, blocking nucleotide-level comparison.

Here immunoSEQ multiplex PCR was the method, and the copy in TCRdb shows in-frame clones only, minus some. The data contain roughly 64,000 clones, around 98% of them singletons. The V gene lost 1 base and the J gene lost 0 bases, with 12 bases spanning the gap. The CDR3 is 16 residues long. The V gene's germline CDR1 is SGHTA and CDR2 FQGNSA. Unstimulated Tregs (CD4+CD25+CD127-) and CD4+CD25- non-Tregs were sorted from PBMCs. Thawed PBMCs were rested overnight at 37°C with around 200 IU/ml IL-2 before regulatory T cell sorting. Regarding this clone: No antigen is known for it.

This sequence originates from a human donor who received a combined kidney and bone marrow transplant. The sample here was Tregs from blood, taken before the transplant. This chain links TRBV7-2 with TRBJ1-2; no definite D call. The DNA for the CDR3 is TGTGCCAGCAGCTTAGGTAGACGGGAAACTAACTATGGCTACACCTTC. Its protein product is CASSLGRRETNYGYTF.